This T cell receptor (beta chain) was sequenced during a study of OX40 agonist ivuxolimab in advanced cancers. Deletions cut 5 bases from V and 2 bases from J, with 34 bases between. The CDR3 has 22 amino acids. Germline loops: CDR1 LNHNV, CDR2 YYDKDF (reference sequence). The data were produced by immunoSEQ multiplex PCR, yet TCRdb's version contains in-frame clones alone and is incomplete. The table shows 100,000 to 150,000 clones, with around 93% occurring only once. Blood got drawn at baseline, again on cycle 4 day 1, and then on cycle 7 day 1. The rearrangement uses TRBV15 and TRBJ1-5; tentative D call: TRBD1 (5 bases). The clonotype was recovered from an adult with an advanced solid tumor such as melanoma, head and neck, liver or kidney cancer. The specimen was CD4+ or CD8+ T cells sorted from blood, collected in a trial of the OX40 agonist ivuxolimab. CDR3 coding DNA: TGTGCCACCAGCCCCGTAGCTGTAAGGGGCTCGGTCGGTCAAGGTGGCAATCAGCCCCAGCATTTT. This sequence encodes CATSPVAVRGSVGQGGNQPQHF.